This TCR beta chain was obtained from a study of blood T cell repertoires in COVID-19. The germline gives CDR1 LNHDA, CDR2 SQIVND (reference sequence). This CDR3 has 11 residues. V lost 3 bases and J 5 bases, leaving 5 bases between the germline ends. In the authors' methods: By means of reference gene primer amplification, nucleated cell counts were estimated. Sequencing was performed with immunoSEQ multiplex PCR; in TCRdb, only in-frame clones are kept and a portion is missing. Clonal size and the V and J genes are those of that table, whereas D and trimming came from the DNA. The sample shows about 67,000 clones, approximately 87% of them seen only once.

Material for sequencing was peripheral blood. The chain combines TRBV19 with TRBJ2-7, with a tentative D call TRBD2 (5 bases). This receptor was obtained from a man aged 45 to 65 with active COVID-19. CDR3 region: CASSIGNEQYF. Written as DNA, the CDR3 is TGTGCCAGTAGTATCGGGAACGAGCAGTACTTC.